This T cell receptor (beta chain) was recovered during a study of blood T cell repertoires in COVID-19. Across the study: From the United States, Italy and Spain came samples of acute and convalescent COVID-19. T cells, B-cell-depleted T cells, or PBMCs supplied cDNA or gDNA.

Per the original methods: Nucleated cell counts were estimated from reference gene primer amplification. TCRdb's copy holds only in-frame clones and misses some; the assay was immunoSEQ multiplex PCR. V and J calls and clone size are as listed in that table; D and trimming were resolved from the DNA. The sample records around 55,000 clones, approximately 90% being singletons. CDR1 is SQVTM, CDR2 ANQGSEA, per germline. V lost 6 bases and J 7 bases, leaving 21 bases between the germline ends. The CDR3 is made up of 14 amino acids. The receptor was isolated from a man aged 55-75 years with acute or convalescent COVID-19. Sample: peripheral blood. The chain has TRBV29-1 and TRBJ1-1; no firm D call. CDR3 nucleotides: TGCAGCGTCGCAAGAGGGCGAGGGCTGGGTGAAGCTTTCTTT. It specifies CSVARGRGLGEAFF.